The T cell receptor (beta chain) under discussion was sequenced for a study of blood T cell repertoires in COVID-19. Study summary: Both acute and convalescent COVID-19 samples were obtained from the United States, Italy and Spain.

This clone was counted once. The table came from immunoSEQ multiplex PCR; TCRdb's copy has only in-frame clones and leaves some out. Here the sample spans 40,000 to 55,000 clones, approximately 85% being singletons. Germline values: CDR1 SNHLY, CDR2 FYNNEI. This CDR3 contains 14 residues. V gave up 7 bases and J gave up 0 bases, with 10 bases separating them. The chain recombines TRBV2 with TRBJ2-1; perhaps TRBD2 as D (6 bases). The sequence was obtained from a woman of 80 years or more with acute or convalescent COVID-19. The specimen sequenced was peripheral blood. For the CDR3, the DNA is TGTGCCAGCAAGAGGCGGGGCTCCTACAATGAGCAGTTCTTC. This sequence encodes CASKRRGSYNEQFF.